Listed below are T cell receptor beta chains from one sample, sequenced in a study of T cell changes during pregnancy in multiple sclerosis. Clones were read by immunoSEQ multiplex PCR, and TCRdb kept only the in-frame ones, dropping some. The data contain approximately 60,000 clones, approximately 90% of them singletons. The source was peripheral blood, collected in the second trimester of pregnancy. Receptor source: a female donor with multiple sclerosis, enrolled in a pregnancy study. CDR3s include the opening cysteine and the closing phenylalanine or tryptophan. The D gene is left open where the match is weak. Where a row states a size, it is once, few, many or the class of an expanded clone; other rows omit it.

d_call | j_call | v_call | clone_size | cdr3_aa | cdr3_nt
NA | TRBJ1-1 | TRBV12-5 | NA | CAQGGAGTEAFF | TGTGCCCAAGGAGGGGCGGGCACTGAAGCTTTCTTT
TRBD1 | TRBJ2-7 | TRBV28 | NA | CASSSPGQGPYEQYF | TGTGCCAGCAGTTCTCCGGGACAGGGCCCCTACGAGCAGTACTTC
NA | TRBJ1-2 | TRBV29-1 | NA | CSVRDTGSGDGYTF | TGCAGCGTACGCGATACAGGGTCTGGCGATGGCTACACCTTC
NA | TRBJ1-6 | TRBV4-3 | NA | CASSHESSYNSPLHF | TGCGCCAGCAGCCACGAGAGCTCCTATAATTCACCCCTCCACTTT
NA | TRBJ1-6 | TRBV6-1 | NA | CATSDSQYNSPLHF | TGTGCCACCTCAGACAGCCAGTATAATTCACCCCTCCACTTT
TRBD2 | TRBJ2-5 | TRBV5-1 | NA | CASRRSAGGQETQYF | TGCGCCAGCAGGAGAAGCGCGGGGGGACAAGAGACCCAGTACTTC
TRBD1 | TRBJ2-2 | TRBV7-6 | NA | CASSLRQGAKAGELFF | TGTGCCAGCAGCTTAAGACAGGGGGCGAAAGCCGGGGAGCTGTTTTTT
TRBD1 | TRBJ1-2 | TRBV4-3 | NA | CASSQEGNRGDPEAGYTF | TGCGCCAGCAGCCAAGAGGGGAACAGGGGAGACCCGGAGGCTGGCTACACCTTC
TRBD1 | TRBJ1-5 | TRBV6-5 | NA | CASRRDSGQPQHF | TGTGCCAGCAGAAGGGACAGCGGTCAGCCCCAGCATTTT
TRBD1 | TRBJ2-1 | TRBV6-4 | once | CASGVAGGSYNEQFF | TGTGCCAGCGGAGTGGCAGGGGGCTCCTACAATGAGCAGTTCTTC
NA | TRBJ2-5 | TRBV5-5 | once | CASSFGDGAGKTQYF | TGTGCCAGCAGCTTCGGGGATGGAGCCGGGAAGACCCAGTACTTC
TRBD1 | TRBJ1-3 | TRBV19 | NA | CASSTLQGAFGNTIYF | TGTGCCAGTAGTACGTTACAGGGGGCGTTTGGAAACACCATATATTTT
NA | TRBJ1-2 | TRBV5-1 | NA | CASTPTPPGPSNYGYTF | TGCGCCAGCACCCCGACCCCTCCAGGGCCGTCTAACTATGGCTACACCTTC
NA | TRBJ1-3 | TRBV6-1 | NA | CASTLGVSGNTIYF | TGTGCCAGCACCTTGGGAGTTTCTGGAAACACCATATATTTT
NA | TRBJ2-1 | TRBV2 | NA | CASSDPAASSYNEQFF | TGTGCCAGCAGTGACCCAGCGGCAAGCTCCTACAATGAGCAGTTCTTC
NA | TRBJ1-1 | TRBV10-3 | NA | CAISGGNDEAFF | TGTGCCATCTCGGGGGGGAACGATGAAGCTTTCTTT
NA | TRBJ2-7 | TRBV10-3 | NA | CAISEYSGYEQYF | TGTGCCATCAGTGAATATTCAGGCTACGAGCAGTACTTC
NA | TRBJ2-7 | TRBV9 | NA | CASSHGLGREYEQYF | TGTGCCAGCAGCCACGGGCTCGGCAGGGAATACGAGCAGTACTTC
NA | TRBJ2-5 | TRBV19 | NA | CASSQTSSETQYF | TGTGCCAGTAGTCAAACTAGCTCGGAGACCCAGTACTTC
NA | TRBJ1-4 | TRBV6-1 | NA | CASSYRRTNEKLFF | TGTGCCAGCAGCTACAGGCGGACTAATGAAAAACTGTTTTTT
TRBD1 | TRBJ1-5 | TRBV5-1 | NA | CASSPGQGNQPQHF | TGCGCCAGCAGCCCCGGACAGGGCAATCAGCCCCAGCATTTT
TRBD1 | TRBJ2-7 | TRBV28 | NA | CASSYIPGQGSEQYF | TGTGCCAGCAGTTATATACCGGGACAGGGGAGCGAGCAGTACTTC
TRBD1 | TRBJ1-4 | TRBV7-2 | NA | CASSRGTANEKLFF | TGTGCCAGCAGCCGTGGGACAGCTAATGAAAAACTGTTTTTT
NA | TRBJ1-1 | TRBV30 | NA | CAWNPGEGTEAFF | TGTGCCTGGAATCCAGGGGAGGGAACTGAAGCTTTCTTT
NA | TRBJ2-7 | TRBV10-1 | NA | CASSVSRGPTYEQYF | TGCGCCAGCAGTGTATCAAGGGGCCCGACCTACGAGCAGTACTTC
NA | TRBJ1-1 | TRBV5-6 | NA | CASSSLGQNTEAFF | TGTGCCAGCAGCTCTTTGGGACAGAACACTGAAGCTTTCTTT
NA | TRBJ1-4 | TRBV19 | once | CASSIGGEEKLFF | TGTGCCAGTAGTATAGGTGGGGAGGAAAAACTGTTTTTT
NA | TRBJ1-4 | TRBV4-1 | NA | CASSPYGRNEKLFF | TGCGCCAGCAGCCCGTATGGGCGAAATGAAAAACTGTTTTTT
TRBD1 | TRBJ2-1 | TRBV10-3 | NA | CAMGQGSGEQFF | TGTGCCATGGGACAGGGTTCTGGTGAGCAGTTCTTC
TRBD2 | TRBJ2-5 | TRBV6-5 | NA | CASSSGSGGVQETQYF | TGTGCCAGCAGTTCGGGGAGCGGGGGGGTACAAGAGACCCAGTACTTC
TRBD1 | TRBJ2-1 | TRBV27 | NA | CASSKDRGTYNEQFF | TGTGCCAGCAGTAAAGACAGGGGGACCTACAATGAGCAGTTCTTC
NA | TRBJ1-5 | TRBV10-1 | few | CASSSGNQPQHF | TGCGCCAGCAGTAGCGGCAATCAGCCCCAGCATTTT
TRBD1 | TRBJ2-3 | TRBV10-2 | NA | CASTPAKGGETDTQYF | TGCGCCAGCACCCCCGCCAAAGGGGGCGAGACAGATACGCAGTATTTT
NA | TRBJ2-3 | TRBV21-1 | NA | CASSMKDRLVCTDTQYF | TGTGCCAGCAGCATGAAGGACAGGTTGGTCTGCACAGATACGCAGTATTTT
TRBD2 | TRBJ2-5 | TRBV18 | NA | CASSQGLAWETQYF | TGTGCCAGCTCACAGGGACTAGCTTGGGAGACCCAGTACTTC
TRBD2 | TRBJ2-5 | TRBV18 | NA | CASSPGLRGEETQYF | TGTGCCAGCTCACCGGGTCTACGGGGGGAAGAGACCCAGTACTTC
NA | TRBJ2-1 | TRBV12-5 | NA | CASGYYNEQFF | TGTGCTAGTGGCTACTACAATGAGCAGTTCTTC
TRBD1 | TRBJ1-5 | TRBV2 | NA | CASSVQGIGQPQHF | TGTGCCAGCAGTGTACAGGGGATAGGGCAGCCCCAGCATTTT
NA | TRBJ2-4 | TRBV4-1 | NA | CASSQALWNTRVGKNIQYF | TGCGCCAGCAGCCAAGCCCTGTGGAATACTAGGGTTGGTAAAAACATTCAGTACTTC
TRBD2 | TRBJ2-7 | TRBV10-3 | NA | CAISPSEGTSGTETYEQYF | TGTGCCATCAGTCCAAGCGAGGGGACTAGCGGGACTGAGACCTACGAGCAGTACTTC
NA | TRBJ2-1 | TRBV5-4 | NA | CASSHSADSTYNEQFF | TGTGCCAGCAGCCACTCGGCCGACAGTACCTACAATGAGCAGTTCTTC
TRBD1 | TRBJ1-3 | TRBV5-1 | NA | CASRPTGASGNTIYF | TGCGCCAGCAGGCCGACAGGGGCGTCTGGAAACACCATATATTTT
TRBD2 | TRBJ2-1 | TRBV5-1 | NA | CASTLGLAGENEQFF | TGCGCCAGCACGCTAGGACTAGCGGGGGAGAATGAGCAGTTCTTC
NA | TRBJ1-5 | TRBV11-2 | NA | CASSLDYGSVDQPQHF | TGTGCCAGCAGCTTAGATTACGGGTCCGTGGATCAGCCCCAGCATTTT
TRBD1 | TRBJ1-5 | TRBV2 | NA | CASSGQGYDQPQHF | TGTGCCAGCAGTGGACAGGGGTACGATCAGCCCCAGCATTTT
NA | TRBJ1-2 | TRBV6-1 | NA | CASKRLGSRNGYTF | TGTGCCAGCAAAAGGCTGGGCAGTCGCAATGGCTACACCTTC
TRBD1 | TRBJ2-3 | TRBV9 | NA | CASSVRITGGTDTQYF | TGTGCCAGCAGCGTTCGGATAACAGGGGGCACAGATACGCAGTATTTT
NA | TRBJ1-5 | TRBV6-1 | NA | CASSFITRGQPQHF | TGTGCCAGCAGTTTTATTACACGGGGTCAGCCCCAGCATTTT
TRBD1 | TRBJ1-2 | TRBV27 | NA | CASSLYRGANYGYTF | TGTGCCAGCAGTTTATACAGGGGAGCTAACTATGGCTACACCTTC
NA | TRBJ2-2 | TRBV9 | NA | CASSVEGANTGELFF | TGTGCCAGCAGCGTAGAAGGGGCGAACACCGGGGAGCTGTTTTTT
NA | TRBJ2-2 | TRBV15 | NA | CATAEQGTGELFF | TGTGCCACCGCTGAACAGGGAACCGGGGAGCTGTTTTTT
NA | TRBJ1-2 | TRBV19 | NA | CASSIDGASYGYTF | TGTGCCAGTAGTATAGATGGGGCCTCCTACGGCTACACCTTC
NA | TRBJ1-1 | TRBV11-2 | NA | CASSLDAGTEAFF | TGTGCCAGCAGCTTAGATGCGGGGACCGAAGCTTTCTTT
TRBD2 | TRBJ2-4 | TRBV6-4 | NA | CASSDSTSGGANIQYF | TGTGCCAGCAGTGACTCGACTAGCGGGGGGGCAAACATTCAGTACTTC
NA | TRBJ2-5 | TRBV5-1 | NA | CASSLQLGAQETQYF | TGCGCCAGCAGCTTGCAGTTGGGGGCTCAAGAGACCCAGTACTTC
NA | TRBJ1-1 | TRBV19 | NA | CASSAGRAFF | TGTGCCAGTAGTGCTGGGAGGGCTTTCTTT
NA | TRBJ2-1 | TRBV5-1 | NA | CASSLGRGIVYNEQFF | TGCGCCAGCAGCTTGGGAAGGGGGATCGTCTACAATGAGCAGTTCTTC
NA | TRBJ2-2 | TRBV7-3 | NA | CAHRAGAGGTGELFF | TGTGCCCACAGGGCGGGGGCCGGAGGGACCGGGGAGCTGTTTTTT
NA | TRBJ1-2 | TRBV27 | few | CASKGAYGYTF | TGTGCCAGCAAGGGAGCCTATGGCTACACCTTC